One sample yielded the 13 T cell receptor beta chains listed below, sequenced in a study of cytomegalovirus exposure and HLA in healthy donors. The study ran its PCR with 60 Vbeta and 13 Jbeta primers. Libraries were prepared by immunoSEQ multiplex PCR; TCRdb keeps only in-frame clonotypes and omits some of them. In the table there are 150,000 to 200,000 clones, roughly 78% of which are singletons. Sequences were obtained from PBMCs. These receptors were taken from a girl aged 10 to 17 in good health and CMV-seropositive.

The V gene is TRBV4-3, the J gene TRBJ1-1; a weak D match, TRBD1 (5 bases). Germline values: CDR1 LGHNA, CDR2 YSLEER. V lost 0 bases to trimming and J lost 6 bases, with 17 bases between them. CDR3 length: 16 amino acids. The DNA of the CDR3 is TGCGCCAGCAGCCAAGATCTATCTTCGGGGGTCGCTGAAGCTTTCTTT. Encoded protein: CASSQDLSSGVAEAFF.

The count of this clone is one. CDR3 DNA sequence: TGCGCCAGCAGCCGCAATACAGGGGGCCTCGCTGAAGCTTTCTTT. Translating gives CASSRNTGGLAEAFF. V gene TRBV5-1 combines with J gene TRBJ1-1; TRBD1 aligns across 9 bases. Germline V CDR1 and CDR2: SGHRS, YFSETQ. V dropped 4 bases and J dropped 6; count of bases not matched to a gene: 10. The CDR3 sequence is 15 residues long.

The genes are TRBV5-1 and TRBJ2-1; a possible D gene is TRBD1 (6 bases). Per germline, CDR1 SGHRS and CDR2 YFSETQ. The V and J ends lost 2 bases and 9 bases respectively, with 12 bases between them. The CDR3 is 13 amino acids. The DNA for the CDR3 is TGCGCCAGCAGCTTACAGGGTGTAGGTGAGCAGTTCTTC. It is translated as CASSLQGVGEQFF.

This chain connects TRBV29-1 to TRBJ2-7; 10 bases map to TRBD2. Germline assignment: CDR1 SQVTM and CDR2 ANQGSEA. The V segment lost 0 bases and the J segment 7 bases; nucleotides outside the gene matches: 15. This CDR3 region has 17 residues. The CDR3 here is CSVEDSRTSGIAREQYF. In nucleotides, the CDR3 is TGCAGCGTTGAAGATTCCCGGACTAGCGGAATAGCTAGAGAGCAGTACTTC.

The V call is TRBV5-1, the J call TRBJ2-7; 12 bases map to TRBD2. The CDR3 contains 15 residues. V gave up 3 bases and J gave up 2 bases; unmatched junction bases: 3. Germline V CDR1 and CDR2: SGHRS, YFSETQ. CDR3 bases: TGCGCCAGCAGCTCCGCTAGCGGGGGGGCCTACGAGCAGTACTTC. Translated, it gives CASSSASGGAYEQYF.

The chain is built from TRBV7-2 and TRBJ2-7, with 9 bases fitting TRBD2. After removal of 11 bases from V and 1 base from J, the junction contained 9 bases not matched to a gene. CDR3 length: 14 amino acids. The germline gives CDR1 SGHTA, CDR2 FQGNSA. This chain's CDR3 is CAGAISGGSYEQYF. The DNA for the CDR3 is TGTGCCGGGGCGATTAGCGGGGGATCCTACGAGCAGTACTTC.

V usage is TRBV2 and J usage is TRBJ2-7; no reliable D call. Trimming took off 10 bases at V and 3 bases at J, with 16 bases between the two ends. Germline values: CDR1 SNHLY, CDR2 FYNNEI. The CDR3 sequence is 13 residues long. The CDR3 loop reads CATTPNEDYEQYF. The CDR3 nucleotides read TGTGCCACTACCCCTAACGAGGACTACGAGCAGTACTTC.

The V call is TRBV6-5, the J call TRBJ2-5, with a weak D call TRBD1 (5 bases). V shed 2 bases and J shed 5 bases, with 18 bases lying between them. Germline V lookup: CDR1 MNHEY, CDR2 SVGAGI. The CDR3 contains 16 residues. In DNA form, the CDR3 reads TGTGCCAGCAGTTACGGCCGGCAGGGCATAGGGGAGACCCAGTACTTC. This encodes CASSYGRQGIGETQYF.

This chain uses TRBV7-2 with TRBJ1-2, with D unresolved. Germline V gene lookup returns CDR1 SGHTA and CDR2 FQGNSA. The CDR3 has 14 residues. The ends were cut back, 3 bases at V and 6 bases at J, with 14 bases in the middle. DNA for the CDR3: TGTGCCAGCAGCTTTTTGGCTCCCCAACATGGCTACACCTTC. The encoded protein is CASSFLAPQHGYTF.

The chain combines TRBV2 with TRBJ2-2; 11 bases match TRBD2. In germline, CDR1 is SNHLY, CDR2 FYNNEI. After removal of 6 bases from V and 1 base from J, the junction contained 4 bases not matched to a gene. The CDR3 extends over 16 amino acids. Here the CDR3 reads CASRGGLAGNTGELFF. As DNA, the CDR3 is TGTGCCAGCAGGGGAGGACTAGCGGGGAACACCGGGGAGCTGTTTTTT. Combining the CDR3 with reference TRBV2 and TRBJ2-2 gives the whole variable domain EPEVTQTPSHQVTQMGQEVILRCVPISNHLYFYWYRQILGQKVEFLVSFYNNEISEKSEIFDDQFSVERPDGSNFTLKIRSTKLEDSAMYFCASRGGLAGNTGELFFGEGSRLTVL.

This chain connects TRBV10-2 to TRBJ2-7, with 7 bases fitting TRBD2. Germline CDR1 WSHSY, CDR2 SAAADI. Losses at the gene ends were 3 bases for V and 0 bases for J; bases not matched to a gene: 11. CDR3 size: 17 residues. CDR3 bases: TGCGCCAGCAGTGACTCCCGGGGAAGCGGGGCCTCCTACGAGCAGTACTTC. Protein sequence: CASSDSRGSGASYEQYF.

This chain uses TRBV19 with TRBJ2-7; TRBD2 agrees at 11 bases. The germline V gene has CDR1 LNHDA and CDR2 SQIVND (reference sequence). The CDR3 is 15 amino acids. After removal of 3 bases from V and 6 bases from J, the junction contained 7 bases not matched to a gene. The CDR3 DNA reads as TGTGCCAGTAGTATGGGGACTAGCGGCCCGCGCGAGCAGTACTTC. Translated, it gives CASSMGTSGPREQYF.

The rearrangement links TRBV7-2 to TRBJ2-3; 12 bases are shared with TRBD2. Trimming removed 5 bases from V and 4 bases from J; junction bases left unmatched: 4. Germline V gene data show CDR1 as SGHTA and CDR2 as FQGNSA. This CDR3 has 15 amino acids. This CDR3 reads CASSPGTSGSDTQYF. The CDR3 DNA reads as TGTGCCAGCAGCCCCGGGACTAGCGGGTCAGATACGCAGTATTTT.